The 14 T cell receptor beta chains reported below all come from one sample, sequenced in a study of blood T cells in healthy people across ages. Primers used in a second PCR of about 7 to 11 cycles were a sample-barcoded 5' primer and a J-beta primer mix. TCRdb reanalysed the 5' RACE reads using MiXCR and keeps one entry per CDR3 protein. The sample lists more than 1.4 million distinct CDR3 sequences, roughly 45% occurring once. The sample consisted of blood. Receptors were obtained from a woman in her late teens or twenties in good health.

This clonotype was seen only a few times. The genes are TRBV20-1 and TRBJ1-2; D possibly corresponds to TRBD1 (5 bases). Germline V gene sequence: CDR1 DFQATT, CDR2 SNEGSKA (reference sequence). The length of the CDR3 is 13 residues. V dropped 3 bases and J dropped 7 bases, with 15 bases sitting between them. As DNA, the CDR3 is TGCAGTGCTAGGATACCGGGGCCCGGTGGCTACACCTTC. Translating it yields CSARIPGPGGYTF.

This chain connects TRBV20-1 to TRBJ2-7; 9 bases are shared with TRBD1. The trim removed 2 bases at V and 4 bases at J, leaving 9 bases unmatched. The CDR3 contains 15 residues. Germline CDR1 is DFQATT and CDR2 is SNEGSKA (reference sequence). The CDR3 is CSARSPGQGDYEQYF. In DNA, the CDR3 is TGCAGTGCTAGATCACCGGGACAGGGAGATTACGAGCAGTACTTC.

The chain has TRBV3-1 and TRBJ2-7; no definite D call. V lost 0 bases, J lost 5 bases, and 11 bases lay in between. The CDR3 loop spans 14 amino acids. Germline V gene sequence: CDR1 LGHDT, CDR2 YNNKEL (reference sequence). CDR3 region: CASSQEKAEDEQYF. CDR3 DNA sequence: TGTGCCAGCAGCCAAGAAAAGGCCGAGGACGAGCAGTACTTC.

This chain uses TRBV2 with TRBJ2-1; 9 bases are a match to TRBD1. Germline-derived CDR1 and CDR2 are SNHLY and FYNNEI. The V gene end was trimmed by 9 bases and the J gene end by 7 bases; junction bases not matched to a gene: 4. The CDR3 is 12 amino acids. CDR3 in amino acids: CARDRGRNEQFF. The CDR3 DNA reads as TGTGCCAGGGACAGGGGAAGAAATGAGCAGTTCTTC.

This clonotype was observed a few times. The V and J genes are TRBV12-3 or TRBV12-4 and TRBJ2-1; 12 bases are a match to TRBD2. CDR3 length equals 17 residues. J lost 4 bases, V lost 1 base, and 5 bases had no gene match. The CDR3 bases are TGTGCCAGCAGTTTAGTACTCCTAGCGGGAGGGTACAATGAGCAGTTCTTC. Translating it yields CASSLVLLAGGYNEQFF.

The chain recombines TRBV24-1 with TRBJ2-6, with D unresolved. Germline-derived CDR1 and CDR2 are KGHDR and SFDVKD. V was cut by 10 bases and J by 0 bases, with 3 bases left in between. The CDR3 is made up of 12 amino acids. CDR3 sequence (DNA): TGTGCCACTGACTCTGGGGCCAACGTCCTGACTTTC. Translating gives CATDSGANVLTF.

V gene TRBV28 combines with J gene TRBJ1-5, with 9 bases aligning to TRBD1. This CDR3 comprises 16 residues. Germline CDR1 reads MDHEN; CDR2 reads SYDVKM. Losses at the gene ends were 7 bases for V and 4 bases for J; bases not matched to a gene: 11. This chain's CDR3 is CASIGLQGARNQPQHF. DNA of the CDR3: TGTGCCAGCATCGGATTACAGGGGGCGCGGAATCAGCCCCAGCATTTT.

The V gene is TRBV11-2, the J gene TRBJ2-7; D may be TRBD2 (5 bases). Trimming shortened V by 3 bases and J by 7 bases, and 22 bases separated the two germline ends. The CDR3 spans 16 residues. The germline V gene encodes CDR1 SGHAT and CDR2 FQNNGV. CDR3 region: CASSFERSAGPDEQYF. CDR3 coding DNA: TGTGCCAGCAGCTTCGAGCGATCCGCGGGCCCGGATGAGCAGTACTTC.

A word on this clonotype: At one end the junction does not follow the germline gene, possibly because of a read error. The chain is built from TRBV6-6 and TRBJ2-5; 10 bases map to TRBD2. The germline V gene encodes CDR1 MNHNY and CDR2 SVGAGI (reference sequence). The CDR3 has 16 amino acids. Here the CDR3 reads CTSSPTRTSGQETQYF. Here the CDR3 DNA reads TGTACCAGCAGCCCGACCAGGACTAGCGGACAAGAGACCCAGTACTTC.

The chain joins TRBV7-9 to TRBJ1-1, with 8 nucleotides matching TRBD1. Losses at the gene ends were 1 base for V and 1 base for J; bases not matched to a gene: 5. CDR3 length: 16 residues. Germline CDR1 SEHNR, CDR2 FQNEAQ (reference sequence). This CDR3 is CASSLGQGNGNTEAFF. In DNA form, the CDR3 reads TGTGCCAGCAGCTTAGGACAGGGGAACGGGAACACTGAAGCTTTCTTT.

This clonotype showed up just a few times. The chain joins TRBV4-1 to TRBJ2-3, with TRBD2 matching over 8 bases. V was clipped by 8 bases and J by 2 bases; unmatched bases: 12. This CDR3 contains 16 residues. Germline V CDR1 and CDR2: MGHRA, YSYEKL. The CDR3 DNA reads TGCGCCAGCGCCTGGGGGAGCGGGGGATCCACAGATACGCAGTATTTT. As protein: CASAWGSGGSTDTQYF.

The chain links TRBV7-2 to TRBJ2-4; 10 nucleotides match TRBD2. The J call may not be correct, given that the DNA end is closer to TRBJ2-7. The CDR3 is made up of 15 amino acids. In germline, CDR1 is SGHTA, CDR2 FQGNSA. The CDR3 loop is CASSLEPSGGREQYF. As DNA, the CDR3 is TGTGCCAGCAGCTTAGAGCCTAGCGGGGGCCGCGAGCAGTACTTC.

The J gene is TRBJ2-7, the V gene TRBV20-1, with 11 bases matching TRBD1. With 3 bases clipped from V and 2 bases from J, the junction kept 6 bases outside the gene matches. The CDR3 loop spans 15 amino acids. Germline V gives CDR1 DFQATT, CDR2 SNEGSKA (reference sequence). The CDR3, as DNA: TGCAGTGCTAGCTCCGGGACAGGGGGGACCTACGAGCAGTACTTC. This codes for CSASSGTGGTYEQYF.

There are many counts of this clonotype. Germline and junction disagree at one end, which may indicate a read error. CDR3 nucleotide sequence: TGCAGTGCTAGAGTTCCCTCGGGACTAGCGGGAGGCGGGCACTACGATGAGCAGTTCTTC. Translating gives CSARVPSGLAGGGHYDEQFF. The chain has TRBV20-1 and TRBJ2-1; 15 bases line up with TRBD2. The germline gives CDR1 DFQATT, CDR2 SNEGSKA (reference sequence). This CDR3 comprises 20 residues.